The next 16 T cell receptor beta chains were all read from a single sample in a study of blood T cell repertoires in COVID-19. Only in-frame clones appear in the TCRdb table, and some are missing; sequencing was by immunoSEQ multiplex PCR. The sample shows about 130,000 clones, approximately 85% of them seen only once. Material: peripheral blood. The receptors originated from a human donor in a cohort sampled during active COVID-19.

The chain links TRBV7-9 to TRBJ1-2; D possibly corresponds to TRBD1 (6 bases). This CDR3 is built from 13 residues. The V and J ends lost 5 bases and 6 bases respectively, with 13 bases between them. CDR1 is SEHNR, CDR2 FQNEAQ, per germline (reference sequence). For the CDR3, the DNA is TGTGCCAGCAGCGCCCTCGAGGGGGATGGCTACACCTTC. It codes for CASSALEGDGYTF.

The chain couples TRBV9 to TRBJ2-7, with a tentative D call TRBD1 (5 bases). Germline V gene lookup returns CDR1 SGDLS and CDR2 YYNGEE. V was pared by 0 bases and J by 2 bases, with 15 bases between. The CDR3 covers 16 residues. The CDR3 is CASSVGQGFSTYEQYF. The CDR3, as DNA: TGTGCCAGCAGCGTAGGGCAGGGTTTCAGCACCTACGAGCAGTACTTC.

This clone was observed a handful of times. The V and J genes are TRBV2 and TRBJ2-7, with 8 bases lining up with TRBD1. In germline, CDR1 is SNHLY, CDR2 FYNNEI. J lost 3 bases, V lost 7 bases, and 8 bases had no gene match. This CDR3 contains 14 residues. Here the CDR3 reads CASIVGTGDYEQYF. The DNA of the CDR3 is TGTGCCAGCATTGTCGGGACAGGAGACTACGAGCAGTACTTC.

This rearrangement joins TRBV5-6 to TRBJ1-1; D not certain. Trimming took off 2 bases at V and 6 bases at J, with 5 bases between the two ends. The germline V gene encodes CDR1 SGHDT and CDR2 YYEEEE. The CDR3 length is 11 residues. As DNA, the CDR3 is TGTGCCAGCAGCTTCTCCTCTGAAGCTTTCTTT. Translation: CASSFSSEAFF. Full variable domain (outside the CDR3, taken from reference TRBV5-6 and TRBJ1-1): DAGVTQSPTHLIKTRGQQVTLRCSPKSGHDTVSWYQQALGQGPQFIFQYYEEEERQRGNFPDRFSGHQFPNYSSELNVNALLLGDSALYLCASSFSSEAFFGQGTRLTVV.

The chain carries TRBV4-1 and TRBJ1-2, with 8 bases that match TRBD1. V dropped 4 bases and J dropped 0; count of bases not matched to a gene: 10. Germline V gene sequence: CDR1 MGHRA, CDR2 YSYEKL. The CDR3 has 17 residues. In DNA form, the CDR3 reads TGCGCCAGCAGCCGCGGACAGGGCGGACTAGCTAACTATGGCTACACCTTC. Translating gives CASSRGQGGLANYGYTF.

This CDR3 reads CASSSASGGGAEQYF. The CDR3 DNA reads as TGTGCCAGCAGCTCCGCTAGCGGGGGCGGTGCCGAGCAGTACTTC. The rearrangement uses TRBV2 and TRBJ2-7; 10 bases agree with TRBD2. J gave up 6 bases and V 6 bases, and 11 bases lay outside the gene matches. CDR3 length: 15 residues. In germline, CDR1 is SNHLY, CDR2 FYNNEI.

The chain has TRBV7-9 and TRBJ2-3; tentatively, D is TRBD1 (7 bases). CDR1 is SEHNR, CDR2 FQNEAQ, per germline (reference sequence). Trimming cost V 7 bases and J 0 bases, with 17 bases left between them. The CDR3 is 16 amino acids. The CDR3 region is CASTQEGALSTDTQYF. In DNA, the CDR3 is TGTGCCAGCACCCAGGAGGGGGCCCTTAGCACAGATACGCAGTATTTT. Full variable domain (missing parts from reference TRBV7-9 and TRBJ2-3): DTGVSQNPRHKITKRGQNVTFRCDPISEHNRLYWYRQTLGQGPEFLTYFQNEAQLEKSRLLSDRFSAERPKGSFSTLEIQRTEQGDSAMYLCASTQEGALSTDTQYFGPGTRLTVL.

This CDR3 is CASSSRAISGNTIYF. CDR3 sequence (DNA): TGTGCCAGCTCCAGCAGGGCAATCTCTGGAAACACCATATATTTT. The chain uses TRBV9 and TRBJ1-3, with D maybe TRBD1 (5 bases). V lost 7 bases and J 0 bases, leaving 14 bases between the germline ends. Germline V gives CDR1 SGDLS, CDR2 YYNGEE. The CDR3 is made up of 15 amino acids.

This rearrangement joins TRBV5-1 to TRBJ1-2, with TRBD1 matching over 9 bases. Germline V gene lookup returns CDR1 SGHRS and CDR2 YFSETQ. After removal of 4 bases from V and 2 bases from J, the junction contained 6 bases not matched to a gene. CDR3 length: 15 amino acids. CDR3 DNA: TGCGCCAGCAGCGATTCCGGGACAGGGAACTATGGCTACACCTTC. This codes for CASSDSGTGNYGYTF.

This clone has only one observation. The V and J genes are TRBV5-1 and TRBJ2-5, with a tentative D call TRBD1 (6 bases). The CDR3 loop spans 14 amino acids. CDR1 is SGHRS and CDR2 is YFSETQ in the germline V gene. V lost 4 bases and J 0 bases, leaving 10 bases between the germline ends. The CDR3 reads CASSRGQNQETQYF. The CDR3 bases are TGCGCCAGCAGCAGAGGACAGAACCAAGAGACCCAGTACTTC.

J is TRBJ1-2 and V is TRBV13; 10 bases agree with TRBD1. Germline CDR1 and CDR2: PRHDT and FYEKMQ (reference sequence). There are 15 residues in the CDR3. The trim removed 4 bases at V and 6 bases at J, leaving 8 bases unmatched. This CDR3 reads CASSSGTGARDGYTF. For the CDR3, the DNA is TGTGCCAGCAGCTCAGGGACAGGGGCAAGGGATGGCTACACCTTC.

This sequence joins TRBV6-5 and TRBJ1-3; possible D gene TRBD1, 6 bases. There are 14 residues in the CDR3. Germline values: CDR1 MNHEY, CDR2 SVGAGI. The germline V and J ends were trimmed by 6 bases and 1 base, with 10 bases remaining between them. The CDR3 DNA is TGTGCCAGCAGGGAGGGGGGGTCTGGAAACACCATATATTTT. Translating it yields CASREGGSGNTIYF.

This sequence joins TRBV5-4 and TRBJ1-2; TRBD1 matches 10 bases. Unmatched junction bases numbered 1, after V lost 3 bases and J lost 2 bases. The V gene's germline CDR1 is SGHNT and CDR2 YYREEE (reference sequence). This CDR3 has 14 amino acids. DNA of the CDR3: TGTGCCAGCAGCTCGGGACAGGGGAACTATGGCTACACCTTC. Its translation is CASSSGQGNYGYTF.

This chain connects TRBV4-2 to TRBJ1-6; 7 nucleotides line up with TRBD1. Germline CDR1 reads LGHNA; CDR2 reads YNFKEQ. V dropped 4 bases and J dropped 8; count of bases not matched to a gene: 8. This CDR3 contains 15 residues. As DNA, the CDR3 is TGTGCCAGCAGCCTACGACAGGGTGATTATTCACCCCTCCACTTT. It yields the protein CASSLRQGDYSPLHF.

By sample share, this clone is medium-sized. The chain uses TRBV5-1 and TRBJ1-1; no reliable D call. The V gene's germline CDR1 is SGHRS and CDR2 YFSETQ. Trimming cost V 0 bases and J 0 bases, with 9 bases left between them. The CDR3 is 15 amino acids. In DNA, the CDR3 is TGCGCCAGCAGCTTGGACAGTTCTGTGAACACTGAAGCTTTCTTT. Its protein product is CASSLDSSVNTEAFF.

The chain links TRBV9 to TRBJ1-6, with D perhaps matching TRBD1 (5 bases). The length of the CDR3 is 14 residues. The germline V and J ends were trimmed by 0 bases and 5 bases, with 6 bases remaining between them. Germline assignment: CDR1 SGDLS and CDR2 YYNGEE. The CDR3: CASSVEGDNSPLHF. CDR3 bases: TGTGCCAGCAGCGTAGAAGGGGATAATTCACCCCTCCACTTT.